The rows below give T cell receptor beta chains drawn from one sample of a study of early T cells in non-severe SARS-CoV-2 infection. TCRdb analysed the 5' RACE reads with MiXCR anew, one entry per CDR3 protein. This table has roughly 63,000 distinct CDR3 sequences, around 11% appearing once. Sequencing used whole blood, obtained at baseline. The receptors were gathered from an adult who was a healthcare worker with PCR-confirmed SARS-CoV-2 infection or an uninfected control (not recorded which). The donor label of this sample is uncertain. The CDR3 runs from the conserved cysteine through the conserved F or W. Each record gives: CDR3 protein, CDR3 DNA, clone size, V gene, D gene, J gene. The D gene is left open where the match is weak. Size is omitted from some rows. Given values are once, few, many or a class for expanded clones.

CDR3aa: CSASTGGPSFADTQYF
CDR3nt: TGCAGTGCTAGTACGGGGGGGCCATCGTTTGCAGATACGCAGTATTTT
abundance: few
v_gene: TRBV20-1
d_gene: TRBD2
j_gene: TRBJ2-3

CDR3aa: CASSPRGLAGGQETQYF
CDR3nt: TGTGCCAGCAGTCCGAGGGGACTAGCGGGGGGCCAAGAGACCCAGTACTTC
abundance: -
v_gene: TRBV12-3/TRBV12-4
d_gene: TRBD2
j_gene: TRBJ2-5

CDR3aa: CASSLLAGGAKTQYF
CDR3nt: TGTGCCAGCAGCTTACTAGCAGGGGGCGCGAAGACCCAGTACTTC
abundance: few
v_gene: TRBV11-2
d_gene: TRBD1
j_gene: TRBJ2-5

CDR3aa: CASGQGTAEAFF
CDR3nt: TGTGCCAGCGGACAGGGGACGGCTGAAGCTTTCTTT
abundance: few
v_gene: TRBV2
d_gene: TRBD1
j_gene: TRBJ1-1

CDR3aa: CSASRGGEDTQYF
CDR3nt: TGCAGTGCTAGTAGGGGCGGGGAGGATACGCAGTATTTT
abundance: few
v_gene: TRBV20-1
d_gene: -
j_gene: TRBJ2-3

CDR3aa: CASSRTGDFTDTQYF
CDR3nt: TGCGCCAGCAGCCGGACAGGGGACTTCACAGATACGCAGTATTTT
abundance: once
v_gene: TRBV5-1
d_gene: TRBD1
j_gene: TRBJ2-3

CDR3aa: CASSYGHFEQFF
CDR3nt: TGTGCCAGCAGTTACGGACACTTTGAGCAGTTCTTC
abundance: many
v_gene: TRBV12-3/TRBV12-4
d_gene: -
j_gene: TRBJ2-1

CDR3aa: CASSLRGRGATNEKLFF
CDR3nt: TGTGCCAGCAGTTTACGGGGACGCGGGGCCACTAATGAAAAACTGTTTTTT
abundance: -
v_gene: TRBV27
d_gene: -
j_gene: TRBJ1-4

CDR3aa: CASRPGNLLAKNIQYF
CDR3nt: TGTGCCAGCAGACCAGGCAACTTACTAGCCAAAAACATTCAGTACTTC
abundance: -
v_gene: TRBV6-2/TRBV6-3
d_gene: -
j_gene: TRBJ2-4

CDR3aa: CSAGSNQPQHF
CDR3nt: TGCAGTGCAGGCTCAAATCAGCCCCAGCATTTT
abundance: many
v_gene: TRBV20-1
d_gene: -
j_gene: TRBJ1-5

CDR3aa: CASSYDRNTGELFF
CDR3nt: TGTGCCAGCAGTTACGATCGTAACACCGGGGAGCTGTTTTTT
abundance: few
v_gene: TRBV6-6
d_gene: -
j_gene: TRBJ2-2

CDR3aa: CASSQDYPRRSSGISYNEQFF
CDR3nt: TGTGCCAGCAGCCAAGATTACCCTCGCCGGAGTAGCGGGATCTCCTACAATGAGCAGTTCTTC
abundance: many
v_gene: TRBV3-1
d_gene: TRBD2
j_gene: TRBJ2-1

CDR3aa: CASSAGQGRETQYF
CDR3nt: TGTGCCAGCAGTGCCGGACAGGGGAGAGAGACCCAGTACTTC
abundance: -
v_gene: TRBV12-3/TRBV12-4
d_gene: TRBD1
j_gene: TRBJ2-5

CDR3aa: CASSNTVGTGGRGYTF
CDR3nt: TGTGCCAGCAGCAATACTGTTGGGACAGGGGGTCGCGGCTACACCTTC
abundance: many
v_gene: TRBV5-4
d_gene: TRBD1
j_gene: TRBJ1-2

CDR3aa: CASSLAYGEGDTEAFF
CDR3nt: TGTGCCAGCAGCTTGGCCTATGGGGAGGGCGACACTGAAGCTTTCTTT
abundance: -
v_gene: TRBV5-4
d_gene: -
j_gene: TRBJ1-1

CDR3aa: CASSSPDREHQPQHF
CDR3nt: TGTGCCAGCAGCTCCCCGGACAGAGAACATCAGCCCCAGCATTTT
abundance: many
v_gene: TRBV21-1
d_gene: -
j_gene: TRBJ1-5

CDR3aa: CASSLPNQETQYF
CDR3nt: TGCGCCAGCAGCTTGCCAAACCAAGAGACCCAGTACTTC
abundance: -
v_gene: TRBV5-1
d_gene: -
j_gene: TRBJ2-5

CDR3aa: CASSYVDNEKLFF
CDR3nt: TGTGCCAGCAGTTACGTGGATAATGAAAAACTGTTTTTT
abundance: few
v_gene: TRBV6-5
d_gene: -
j_gene: TRBJ1-4

CDR3aa: CASSEGQGVRAKNIQYF
CDR3nt: TGTGCCAGCAGTGAAGGACAGGGGGTTCGAGCCAAAAACATTCAGTACTTC
abundance: many
v_gene: TRBV6-1
d_gene: TRBD1
j_gene: TRBJ2-4

CDR3aa: CASSLRDYNSPLHF
CDR3nt: TGTGCCAGCAGTTTGAGGGACTATAATTCACCCCTCCACTTT
abundance: few
v_gene: TRBV27
d_gene: -
j_gene: TRBJ1-6

CDR3aa: CSALTGGRQPQHF
CDR3nt: TGCAGTGCTTTAACAGGGGGCAGGCAGCCCCAGCATTTT
abundance: many
v_gene: TRBV20-1
d_gene: TRBD1
j_gene: TRBJ1-5

CDR3aa: CASSERLAGTTDTQYF
CDR3nt: TGCGCCAGCAGCGAAAGACTAGCGGGGACCACAGATACGCAGTATTTT
abundance: many
v_gene: TRBV5-1
d_gene: TRBD2
j_gene: TRBJ2-3

CDR3aa: CASGSGLNYNEQFF
CDR3nt: TGTGCCAGCGGATCGGGACTCAACTACAATGAGCAGTTCTTC
abundance: many
v_gene: TRBV11-1
d_gene: -
j_gene: TRBJ2-1

CDR3aa: CASSPDRLNTGELFF
CDR3nt: TGTGCCAGCAGCCCCGACAGGCTGAACACCGGGGAGCTGTTTTTT
abundance: few
v_gene: TRBV7-8
d_gene: -
j_gene: TRBJ2-2

CDR3aa: CASSLGPERADTQYF
CDR3nt: TGTGCCAGCAGCTTGGGCCCGGAGAGGGCAGATACGCAGTATTTT
abundance: few
v_gene: TRBV5-6
d_gene: -
j_gene: TRBJ2-3

CDR3aa: CSAKQSSGANVLTF
CDR3nt: TGCAGTGCCAAACAGAGCTCTGGGGCCAACGTCCTGACTTTC
abundance: -
v_gene: TRBV20-1
d_gene: -
j_gene: TRBJ2-6

CDR3aa: CAISEVLQRSTDTQYF
CDR3nt: TGTGCCATCAGTGAAGTCCTCCAAAGGAGCACAGATACGCAGTATTTT
abundance: few
v_gene: TRBV10-3
d_gene: -
j_gene: TRBJ2-3

CDR3aa: CASSLSSVLPTGELFF
CDR3nt: TGTGCCAGCAGCCTGTCATCGGTGCTGCCCACCGGGGAGCTGTTTTTT
abundance: few
v_gene: TRBV5-5
d_gene: -
j_gene: TRBJ2-2

CDR3aa: CSVPRADTQYF
CDR3nt: TGCAGCGTCCCGAGGGCAGATACGCAGTATTTT
abundance: few
v_gene: TRBV29-1
d_gene: -
j_gene: TRBJ2-3

CDR3aa: CASTGEKLFF
CDR3nt: TGTGCCAGTACGGGAGAAAAACTGTTTTTT
abundance: few
v_gene: TRBV19
d_gene: -
j_gene: TRBJ1-4

CDR3aa: CASSLASGGRTDTQYF
CDR3nt: TGCGCCAGCAGCTTGGCCAGCGGGGGGCGCACAGATACGCAGTATTTT
abundance: -
v_gene: TRBV5-1
d_gene: TRBD2
j_gene: TRBJ2-3

CDR3aa: CASSVDGINTDTQYF
CDR3nt: TGTGCCAGCAGCGTAGATGGAATTAACACAGATACGCAGTATTTT
abundance: -
v_gene: TRBV9
d_gene: -
j_gene: TRBJ2-3

CDR3aa: CASSQQGFTDTQYF
CDR3nt: TGTGCCAGCAGCCAGCAGGGGTTCACAGATACGCAGTATTTT
abundance: -
v_gene: TRBV3-1
d_gene: -
j_gene: TRBJ2-3

CDR3aa: CASSLMGESGELFF
CDR3nt: TGTGCCAGCAGTTTAATGGGGGAGTCCGGGGAGCTGTTTTTT
abundance: -
v_gene: TRBV27
d_gene: -
j_gene: TRBJ2-2

CDR3aa: CASSLRDRGWETQYF
CDR3nt: TGTGCCAGCAGCCTCCGGGACAGGGGCTGGGAGACCCAGTACTTC
abundance: -
v_gene: TRBV11-1
d_gene: TRBD1
j_gene: TRBJ2-5

CDR3aa: CASGLVGAGSSGNTIYF
CDR3nt: TGTGCTAGTGGTTTGGTTGGGGCAGGCAGCTCTGGAAACACCATATATTTT
abundance: -
v_gene: TRBV12-5
d_gene: -
j_gene: TRBJ1-3

CDR3aa: CSARDGTGRYGYTF
CDR3nt: TGCAGTGCTAGAGACGGGACAGGGCGCTATGGCTACACCTTC
abundance: -
v_gene: TRBV20-1
d_gene: TRBD1
j_gene: TRBJ1-2

CDR3aa: CATAGGPLYNEQFF
CDR3nt: TGTGCCACCGCTGGGGGCCCCCTTTACAATGAGCAGTTCTTC
abundance: -
v_gene: TRBV6-5
d_gene: -
j_gene: TRBJ2-1